The TCR beta chain described here comes from a study of blood T cells in healthy people across ages. A second PCR, run for about 6 to 11 cycles, used a sample-barcoded 5' primer plus a J-beta primer mix. Each CDR3 protein is one row after TCRdb ran MiXCR on the 5' RACE reads. The table records some 1.8 million distinct CDR3 sequences, about two fifths of them present only once. This CDR3 has 14 amino acids. The V gene's germline CDR1 is MRHNA and CDR2 SNTAGT. Trimming took off 4 bases at V and 2 bases at J, with 10 bases between the two ends. This clonotype has at least ten counts. Its matching antigen is unknown. Study-wide results and caveats: With age, beta diversity per million T cells declined roughly linearly, significantly by approximately 41. Those diversity estimates obtained from one million T cells were thought to be underestimates.

The sequenced sample was blood. The V and J genes are TRBV6-4 and TRBJ2-3; D may be TRBD1 (6 bases). The sequence was collected from a human donor in good health. CDR3 coding DNA: TGTGCCAGCAGTGTCAGGGGATTCACAGATACGCAGTATTTT. Encoded protein: CASSVRGFTDTQYF.